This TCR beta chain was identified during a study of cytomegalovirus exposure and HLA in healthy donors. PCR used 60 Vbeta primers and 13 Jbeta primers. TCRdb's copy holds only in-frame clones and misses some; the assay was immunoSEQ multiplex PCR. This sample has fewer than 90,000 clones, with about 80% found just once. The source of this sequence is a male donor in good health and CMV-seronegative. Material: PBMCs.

CDR3 sequence: CASSYSRVSGANVLTF. In DNA, the CDR3 is TGTGCCAGCAGTTACTCGCGGGTCTCTGGGGCCAACGTCCTGACTTTC. The chain couples TRBV6-5 to TRBJ2-6; weak D call: TRBD2 (5 bases). CDR3 length: 16 residues. Looked up from germline, CDR1 is MNHEY and CDR2 is SVGAGI. Trimming shortened V by 0 bases and J by 0 bases, and 6 bases separated the two germline ends.